Listed here are 21 T cell receptor beta chains from one sample, sequenced in a study of glioma-infiltrating T cells. Amplification of TCR alpha and beta CDR3 regions from RNA used iRepertoire nested multiplex PCR. TCRdb called the multiplex PCR reads again in MiXCR, with one record for every CDR3 protein. The data contain over 140,000 distinct CDR3 sequences, about 39% of them seen just once; the ten biggest clones take up about a fifth. Sequences were obtained from glioma tissue, nonneoplastic brain tissue, or PBMCs (not recorded which). Source of these receptors: a human donor with low-grade glioma or glioblastoma, undergoing nonglioma brain surgery, or in good health (not recorded which).

This clonotype was detected a few times. The rearrangement links TRBV2 to TRBJ2-5, with a weak D call TRBD1 (5 bases). With 6 bases removed from V and 7 bases from J, the gap between germline ends came to 21 bases. Looked up from germline, CDR1 is SNHLY and CDR2 is FYNNEI. The CDR3 loop spans 15 amino acids. In DNA form, the CDR3 reads TGTGCCAGCAGCCCCTATTTGACAGACGTAGGGACCCAGTACTTC. Protein product: CASSPYLTDVGTQYF.

In this sample, this clonotype turned up a few times. The chain has TRBV4-2 and TRBJ2-3, with D perhaps given as TRBD1 or TRBD2 (5 bases each). Germline V gene sequence: CDR1 LGHNA, CDR2 YNFKEQ. V was trimmed by 0 bases and J by 3 bases, leaving 19 bases between them. CDR3 length equals 18 residues. The CDR3 loop reads CASSQDDLDSWGTDTQYF. The CDR3 nucleotides are TGTGCCAGCAGCCAAGATGATTTGGATAGCTGGGGGACAGATACGCAGTATTTT.

The chain uses TRBV18 and TRBJ2-3; no definite D call. Germline CDR1 reads KGHSH; CDR2 reads LQKENI. Deletions cut 1 base from V and 6 bases from J, with 8 bases between. CDR3 length: 13 amino acids. CDR3 DNA sequence: TGTGCCAGCTCACCACGTCACACGGATACGCAGTATTTT. Translation: CASSPRHTDTQYF.

The chain recombines TRBV3-1 with TRBJ1-2, with 7 bases fitting TRBD1. Germline V CDR1 and CDR2: LGHDT, YNNKEL (reference sequence). The CDR3 extends over 13 amino acids. V shed 1 base, J shed 4 bases, and the junction held 0 bases outside the gene matches. CDR3 nucleotide sequence: TGTGCCAGCAGCCAAGGACAGGGCTATGGCTACACCTTC. This encodes CASSQGQGYGYTF. The full variable domain, its missing parts supplied by reference TRBV3-1 and TRBJ1-2, is DTAVSQTPKYLVTQMGNDKSIKCEQNLGHDTMYWYKQDSKKFLKIMFSYNNKELIINETVPNRFSPKSPDKAHLNLHINSLELGDSAVYFCASSQGQGYGYTFGSGTRLTVV.

This chain joins TRBV28 and TRBJ2-5, with 12 nucleotides matching TRBD1. Germline lookup yields CDR1 MDHEN and CDR2 SYDVKM. The CDR3 runs to 15 residues. Trimming took 4 bases from V and 3 from J; bases not matched to a gene: 3. For the CDR3, the DNA is TGTGCCAGCAGTTCCGGGACAGGGGGCGAAGAGACCCAGTACTTC. It translates to CASSSGTGGEETQYF.

J is TRBJ2-7 and V is TRBV28; perhaps TRBD1 as D (6 bases). Germline CDR1 reads MDHEN; CDR2 reads SYDVKM. Trimming pared 7 bases from V and 2 bases from J, leaving 9 bases between. This CDR3 is 12 amino acids long. Here the CDR3 reads CASNRVPYEQYF. For the CDR3, the DNA is TGTGCCAGCAACAGGGTCCCCTACGAGCAGTACTTC.

The chain has TRBV7-2 and TRBJ2-3, with a tentative D call TRBD1 (6 bases). Germline V gene sequence: CDR1 SGHTA, CDR2 FQGNSA. Trimming pared 2 bases from V and 4 bases from J, leaving 13 bases between. The CDR3 covers 15 residues. For the CDR3, the DNA is TGTGCCAGCAGCTTATCAGGGGTGGCGGCAGATACGCAGTATTTT. Translation gives CASSLSGVAADTQYF. The whole variable domain, filled in from reference TRBV7-2 and TRBJ2-3, reads GAGVSQSPSNKVTEKGKDVELRCDPISGHTALYWYRQSLGQGLEFLIYFQGNSAPDKSGLPSDRFSAERTGGSVSTLTIQRTQQEDSAVYLCASSLSGVAADTQYFGPGTRLTVL.

The chain is built from TRBV24-1 and TRBJ2-3; 14 bases map to TRBD2. This CDR3 comprises 14 residues. Unmatched junction bases numbered 5, after V lost 10 bases and J lost 6 bases. The germline V gene has CDR1 KGHDR and CDR2 SFDVKD. The CDR3 DNA is TGTGCCACGGGACTAGCGGGAGTTTCGGATACGCAGTATTTT. Translating it yields CATGLAGVSDTQYF.

This clonotype was seen more than once but under ten times. The rearrangement joins TRBV6-1 to TRBJ2-6, with 7 bases matching TRBD1. Trimming at V came to 6 bases and at J to 0 bases, leaving 5 bases not matched to a gene. The CDR3 sequence is 16 residues long. CDR1 is MNHNS, CDR2 SASEGT, per germline. This CDR3 is CASRGTEHSGANVLTF. In DNA, the CDR3 is TGTGCCAGCAGGGGGACAGAACACTCTGGGGCCAACGTCCTGACTTTC.

This clonotype was seen many times. This chain uses TRBV20-1 with TRBJ2-7; possible D gene TRBD2, 6 bases. The CDR3 covers 12 residues. The germline gives CDR1 DFQATT, CDR2 SNEGSKA (reference sequence). Trimming took off 8 bases at V and 2 bases at J, with 13 bases between the two ends. The CDR3 sequence: CSIGLSAYEQYF. CDR3 DNA sequence: TGCAGTATCGGACTATCGGCCTACGAGCAGTACTTC.

The V and J genes are TRBV20-1 and TRBJ1-2; tentatively, D is TRBD1 (6 bases). Germline V gives CDR1 DFQATT, CDR2 SNEGSKA (reference sequence). This CDR3 has 14 amino acids. V shed 8 bases and J shed 1 base, with 17 bases lying between them. The CDR3 is CSTQPDRINYGYTF. The CDR3 DNA sequence: TGCAGTACACAACCGGACAGAATTAACTATGGCTACACCTTC.

This clonotype was seen only a few times. This sequence joins TRBV7-2 and TRBJ2-7; no definite D call. Per germline, CDR1 SGHTA and CDR2 FQGNSA. This CDR3 region has 12 residues. V lost 2 bases and J lost 7, with 9 bases in between. CDR3 DNA sequence: TGTGCCAGCAGCTTACTGGCGTTAGAGCAGTACTTC. Translated: CASSLLALEQYF.

The genes are TRBV11-2 and TRBJ2-6, with D tentatively TRBD1 (6 bases). The CDR3 runs to 18 residues. The V gene's germline CDR1 is SGHAT and CDR2 FQNNGV. Trimming took 0 bases from V and 1 from J, leaving 13 bases between them. The CDR3 spells CASSLEPPGESGANVLTF. The CDR3 DNA sequence: TGTGCCAGCAGCTTAGAACCGCCAGGGGAATCTGGGGCCAACGTCCTGACTTTC.

This clonotype was detected only a few times. The rearrangement links TRBV6-1 to TRBJ2-5; perhaps D is TRBD1 or TRBD2 (6 bases each). With 4 bases removed from V and 2 bases from J, the gap between germline ends came to 20 bases. The CDR3 has 17 amino acids. Germline V gene lookup returns CDR1 MNHNS and CDR2 SASEGT. In DNA, the CDR3 is TGTGCCAGCAGTGCCCTCAAGGGGGGACGAGATCAAGAGACCCAGTACTTC. Its translation: CASSALKGGRDQETQYF.

V is TRBV4-1 and J is TRBJ1-5; D remains ambiguous. The CDR3 has 15 amino acids. The V and J ends lost 0 bases and 8 bases respectively, with 14 bases between them. Germline CDR1 and CDR2: MGHRA and YSYEKL. The CDR3 bases are TGCGCCAGCAGCCAAGATCTGGGCAGATGGAAGCCCCAGCATTTT. It codes for CASSQDLGRWKPQHF.

The gene calls are TRBV7-2 and TRBJ1-1, with D perhaps TRBD1 (6 bases). Trimming left V 3 bases short and J 6 bases short, with 14 bases between. CDR1 SGHTA and CDR2 FQGNSA come from the germline V gene. CDR3 size: 14 residues. This chain's CDR3 is CASSFSRDTAEAFF. In DNA form, the CDR3 reads TGTGCCAGCAGCTTTTCCCGGGACACGGCTGAAGCTTTCTTT.

The CDR3 spells CASRRTGTGSLTSYGYTF. In DNA form, the CDR3 reads TGTGCCAGCAGAAGAACCGGGACAGGGTCCCTTACGAGCTATGGCTACACCTTC. The V and J genes are TRBV27 and TRBJ1-2, with 9 bases lining up with TRBD1. CDR1 and CDR2 from the germline V gene are MNHEY and SMNVEV (reference sequence). Losses at the gene ends were 6 bases for V and 4 bases for J; bases not matched to a gene: 18. This CDR3 region has 18 residues.

This clonotype was seen a few times. This chain uses TRBV25-1 with TRBJ1-1, with D possibly TRBD1 on 5 matching bases. This CDR3 comprises 15 residues. V was shortened by 3 bases and J by 5 bases, with 16 bases between the two germline ends. CDR1 MGHDK and CDR2 SYGVNS come from the germline V gene. For the CDR3, the DNA is TGTGCCAGCAGTGAGGTGGGCAGGGCGGGAACTGAAGCTTTCTTT. Protein product: CASSEVGRAGTEAFF.

This clonotype was seen a few times. The gene calls are TRBV20-1 and TRBJ2-1; TRBD2 matches 8 bases. The CDR3 sequence is 13 residues long. V lost 8 bases and J lost 2; bases outside the gene matches: 5. The germline gives CDR1 DFQATT, CDR2 SNEGSKA (reference sequence). In DNA, the CDR3 is TGCAGTTCCGGGACTAGGACCTACAATGAGCAGTTCTTC. Translation: CSSGTRTYNEQFF.

The J gene is TRBJ2-1, the V gene TRBV7-3, with TRBD2 identical over 14 bases. CDR3 length: 14 amino acids. J lost 6 bases, V lost 10 bases, and 5 bases had no gene match. CDR1 and CDR2 (germline): SGHTA, FQGTGA. The CDR3 sequence is CATGTSGSRNEQFF. The DNA for the CDR3 is TGTGCCACTGGGACTAGCGGGAGTCGCAATGAGCAGTTCTTC. Complete variable domain (other parts from reference TRBV7-3 and TRBJ2-1): GAGVSQTPSNKVTEKGKYVELRCDPISGHTALYWYRQSLGQGPEFLIYFQGTGAADDSGLPNDRFFAVRPEGSVSTLKIQRTERGDSAVYLCATGTSGSRNEQFFGPGTRLTVL.

The rearrangement uses TRBV7-2 and TRBJ2-1, with D perhaps TRBD1 or TRBD2 (5 bases each). The CDR3 is 13 residues long. V shed 3 bases and J shed 10 bases, with 13 bases lying between them. Looked up from germline, CDR1 is SGHTA and CDR2 is FQGNSA. Here the CDR3 reads CASSFGGFFEQFF. CDR3 bases: TGTGCCAGCAGCTTTGGGGGATTTTTCGAGCAGTTCTTC.